The rows below give T cell receptor beta chains drawn from one sample of a study of blood T cell repertoires in COVID-19. The protocol was immunoSEQ multiplex PCR, while the TCRdb copy is restricted to in-frame clones and leaves out a portion. Of 250,000 to 350,000 clones listed, about nine tenths are singletons. Sequencing used peripheral blood. The receptors stem from a man younger than 30 with active or convalescent COVID-19. Each CDR3 is given with its conserved first and last residue. D genes are given only for firm matches. Clone size appears in some rows only: once, few, many, or a class for an expanded clone.

j_call v_call d_call clone_size cdr3_nt cdr3_aa
TRBJ2-1 TRBV9 TRBD2 . TGTGCCAGCAGCCTTGAGACTAGCCTGCATTTCAATGAGCAGTTCTTC CASSLETSLHFNEQFF
TRBJ1-5 TRBV27 TRBD1 . TGTGCCAGCAGTCCGAGACAGGGAAGGGGGCCCCAGCATTTT CASSPRQGRGPQHF
TRBJ1-6 TRBV5-1 . . TGCGCCAGCAGCCCCCTTTACGCTGAAGGGGGATCACCCCTCCACTTT CASSPLYAEGGSPLHF
TRBJ2-2 TRBV6-2/TRBV6-3 TRBD2 . TGTGCCAGCAGTTACGAAGGACTAGCGGGAGGGAACACCGGGGAGCTGTTTTTT CASSYEGLAGGNTGELFF
TRBJ1-2 TRBV18 . . TGTGCCAGCTCAGGGATCCGTGAGGGTGGCTACACCTTC CASSGIREGGYTF
TRBJ2-5 TRBV6-6 . . TGTGCCAGCAGTCCTGATGGTAGCGGTTATGGGACCCAGTACTTC CASSPDGSGYGTQYF
TRBJ1-2 TRBV7-8 . . TGTGCCAGCAGCTTAGGGGGGCAGGGGTGGAATGGCTACACCTTC CASSLGGQGWNGYTF
TRBJ2-1 TRBV5-1 TRBD2 . TGCGCCAGCAGCCAGCCGACTAGCGCCTACAATGAGCAGTTCTTC CASSQPTSAYNEQFF
TRBJ2-1 TRBV7-2 . . TGTGCCAGCCGGCCACCTCGCGGACAATACAATGAGCAGTTCTTC CASRPPRGQYNEQFF
TRBJ2-3 TRBV5-1 . . TGCGCCAGCAGCTTAGGAGGGCCGGAAGATACGCAGTATTTT CASSLGGPEDTQYF
TRBJ1-2 TRBV12-3/TRBV12-4 TRBD1 . TGTGCCAGCACCAACCTCCGAGGGGGCGGCTACACCTTC CASTNLRGGGYTF
TRBJ2-1 TRBV7-6 . . TGTGCCAGCAGCCTAGTCGCCAGGGTAGGGGCACACAATGAGCAGTTCTTC CASSLVARVGAHNEQFF
TRBJ2-3 TRBV15 . . TGTGCCACCAGCAGCCAGGTACCTAGCACAGATACGCAGTATTTT CATSSQVPSTDTQYF
TRBJ1-2 TRBV6-5 TRBD1 . TGTGCCAGCAGCCGGGGACAGGGGGGCTACACCTTC CASSRGQGGYTF
TRBJ2-1 TRBV5-1 TRBD2 . TGCGCCAGCAGTCTAGCGGGGTCGGGTGAGCAGTTCTTC CASSLAGSGEQFF
TRBJ2-3 TRBV19 . . TGTGCCAGTAACAAACCCGGGACTTTCGGAGATACGCAGTATTTT CASNKPGTFGDTQYF
TRBJ2-2 TRBV9 TRBD2 . TGTGCCAGCAGCCCCCGGCAAGCGGGAGATGTCGGGGAGCTGTTTTTT CASSPRQAGDVGELFF
TRBJ1-1 TRBV6-2/TRBV6-3 TRBD1 . TGTGCCAGCAGTTACTCGCACAGGGGCACTGAAGCTTTCTTT CASSYSHRGTEAFF
TRBJ1-1 TRBV29-1 . . TGCAGCGTAATTTTGGGCTCTGAAGCTTTCTTT CSVILGSEAFF
TRBJ2-3 TRBV7-9 TRBD1 . TGTGCCAGCAGCTTAGGTTTAGGGGGCTACACAGATACGCAGTATTTT CASSLGLGGYTDTQYF
TRBJ1-2 TRBV5-4 TRBD1 few TGTGCCACAGGAGAATACAGGGGGGCCTATGGCTACACCTTC CATGEYRGAYGYTF
TRBJ1-5 TRBV19 TRBD1 once TGTGCCAGTAGTCCACCTTCATACTCGACAGGGTGGAATCAGCCCCAGCATTTT CASSPPSYSTGWNQPQHF
TRBJ1-1 TRBV5-1 TRBD1 . TGCGCCAGCAGCTTATTACAGGGGGTGAACACTGAAGCTTTCTTT CASSLLQGVNTEAFF
TRBJ2-1 TRBV18 . . TGTGCCAGCTCACTTGGAGAAAACAATGAGCAGTTCTTC CASSLGENNEQFF
TRBJ1-1 TRBV28 . . TGTGCCAGCAGTACCTATGAGGTGGGAGCTTTCTTT CASSTYEVGAFF
TRBJ2-7 TRBV12-3/TRBV12-4 TRBD1 once TGTGCCAGCAGTCCTGGACAGGGCTACGAGCAGTACTTC CASSPGQGYEQYF
TRBJ2-3 TRBV9 TRBD1 . TGTGCCAGCAGCGCCTTGACAGGGGGCCAGGGTGGAGATACGCAGTATTTT CASSALTGGQGGDTQYF
TRBJ2-5 TRBV10-1 . . TGCGCCAGCAGTGAGTCGACAGCTCAAGAGACCCAGTACTTC CASSESTAQETQYF
TRBJ1-6 TRBV28 . . TGTGCCAGCAGTTTTCGGCAGGGGATGGCACCCCTCCACTTT CASSFRQGMAPLHF
TRBJ2-3 TRBV6-5 TRBD1 . TGTGCCAGCAGTCAGGGGGCTCTCACAGATACGCAGTATTTT CASSQGALTDTQYF
TRBJ1-4 TRBV5-1 TRBD1 . TGCGCCAGCAGCTTGGAGGGACAGGGGAATGAAAAACTGTTTTTT CASSLEGQGNEKLFF
TRBJ1-2 TRBV5-4 TRBD1 once TGTGCCAGCAGCTTGAGTACAGGGGGCTATGGCTACACCTTC CASSLSTGGYGYTF
TRBJ2-7 TRBV10-3 TRBD1 . TGTGCCATCAGTTCGGCAGCCAGGGGGGAGCAGTACTTC CAISSAARGEQYF
TRBJ1-5 TRBV6-5 . few TGTGCCAGCAGTTACCGGGGAAATCAGCCCCAGCATTTT CASSYRGNQPQHF
TRBJ2-7 TRBV7-3 . . TGTGCCAGCAGCTCGACTCGGAATAAATACGAGCAGTACTTC CASSSTRNKYEQYF
TRBJ1-5 TRBV28 TRBD1 many TGTGCCAGCAGTTCGTACTCAGGGGGCTTGCAGCCCCAGCATTTT CASSSYSGGLQPQHF
TRBJ2-7 TRBV7-9 . . TGTGCCAGCAGCTTACCCGAACGTGGAGGTCTGGGCTACGAGCAGTACTTC CASSLPERGGLGYEQYF
TRBJ1-2 TRBV18 . once TGTGCCAGCTCACCAGACTCTAACTATGGCTACACCTTC CASSPDSNYGYTF
TRBJ2-2 TRBV9 . . TGTGCCAGCAGCGTAGAGTCGAGGGTCTTGGGGGAGCTGTTTTTT CASSVESRVLGELFF
TRBJ1-1 TRBV27 . . TGTGCCAGCAGTTTACTCGGGGGGTCTGAAGCTTTCTTT CASSLLGGSEAFF
TRBJ2-7 TRBV5-6 . . TGTGCCAGCAGCTATTACACCGGGAGCCTAACGCGCAGCGAGCAGTACTTC CASSYYTGSLTRSEQYF
TRBJ1-1 TRBV6-5 . . TGTGCCAGCAGTTACGAAGAGGTCACTGAAGCTTTCTTT CASSYEEVTEAFF
TRBJ2-7 TRBV28 . . TGTGCCAGCACTCCGGTATTGGTGCGGGAGCAGTACTTC CASTPVLVREQYF
TRBJ2-7 TRBV18 . . TGTGCCAGCTCACCTCGGCGGGGAGGATCCTACGAACAGTACTTC CASSPRRGGSYEQYF
TRBJ2-7 TRBV6-1 TRBD1 . TGTGCCAGCAGTGAACCCCGACAGGGGGGGTCGTACGAGCAGTACTTC CASSEPRQGGSYEQYF
TRBJ1-1 TRBV27 . . TGTGCCAGCAGTTTAAAGGGACAACGAACCTCGACCACTGAAGCTTTCTTT CASSLKGQRTSTTEAFF
TRBJ1-6 TRBV12-3/TRBV12-4 . . TGTGCCAGCAGTTTTTTTGCGTCACCCCTCCACTTT CASSFFASPLHF
TRBJ1-1 TRBV5-8 TRBD1 . TGTGCCAGCAGCACGACACAGGGGGCCGGCACTGAAGCTTTCTTT CASSTTQGAGTEAFF
TRBJ2-2 TRBV4-3 . . TGCGCCAGCAGCCAAGAACAAGTATCAGGCAACACCGGGGAGCTGTTTTTT CASSQEQVSGNTGELFF
TRBJ2-7 TRBV19 TRBD2 once TGTGCCAGTAGTATAGCCAGCGGGGTCTACGAGCAGTACTTC CASSIASGVYEQYF